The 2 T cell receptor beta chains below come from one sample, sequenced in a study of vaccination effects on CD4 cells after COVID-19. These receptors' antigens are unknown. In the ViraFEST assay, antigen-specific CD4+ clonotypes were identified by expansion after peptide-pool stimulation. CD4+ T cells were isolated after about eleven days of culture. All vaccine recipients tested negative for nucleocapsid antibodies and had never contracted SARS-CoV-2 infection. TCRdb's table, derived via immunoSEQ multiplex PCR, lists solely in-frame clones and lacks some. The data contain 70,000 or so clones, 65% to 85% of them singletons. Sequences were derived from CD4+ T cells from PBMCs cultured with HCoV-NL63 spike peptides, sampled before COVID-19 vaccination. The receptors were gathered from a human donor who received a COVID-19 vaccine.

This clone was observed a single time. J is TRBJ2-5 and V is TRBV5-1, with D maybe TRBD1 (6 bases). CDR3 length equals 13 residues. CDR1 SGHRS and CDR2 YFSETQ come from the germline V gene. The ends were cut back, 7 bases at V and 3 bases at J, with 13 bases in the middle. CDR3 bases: TGCGCCAGCGGCAGGGGCAAGGAAGAGACCCAGTACTTC. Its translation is CASGRGKEETQYF.

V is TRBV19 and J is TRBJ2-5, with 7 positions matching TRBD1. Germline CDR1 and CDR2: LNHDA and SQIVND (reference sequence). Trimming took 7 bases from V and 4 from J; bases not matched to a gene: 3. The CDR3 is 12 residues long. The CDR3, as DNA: TGTGCCAGTAAGGGACAGCTAGAGACCCAGTACTTC. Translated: CASKGQLETQYF.